Presented here are 9 T cell receptor beta chains from one specimen sequenced in a study of blood T cell repertoires in COVID-19. Method: immunoSEQ multiplex PCR; TCRdb's copy keeps in-frame clones and lacks some. Among 150,000 to 200,000 clones listed, around 90% were seen once. Sequencing used peripheral blood. The receptors come from a man over 45 with acute or convalescent COVID-19.

The genes are TRBV27 and TRBJ2-3, with a tentative D call TRBD2 (6 bases). The CDR3 has 15 amino acids. The germline gives CDR1 MNHEY, CDR2 SMNVEV (reference sequence). V was trimmed by 6 bases and J by 5 bases, leaving 18 bases between them. The CDR3 loop reads CASRPGRGFLDTQYF. The CDR3 DNA reads as TGTGCCAGCAGGCCCGGGAGAGGGTTCCTAGATACGCAGTATTTT.

The chain combines TRBV4-2 with TRBJ2-5; possible D gene TRBD2, 5 bases. CDR1 LGHNA and CDR2 YNFKEQ come from the germline V gene. The germline V and J ends were trimmed by 5 bases and 5 bases, with 12 bases remaining between them. The CDR3 sequence is 13 residues long. Here the CDR3 reads CASSSTSSETQYF. In nucleotides, the CDR3 is TGTGCCAGCAGCTCAACTAGTAGCGAGACCCAGTACTTC.

This sequence joins TRBV28 and TRBJ1-3, with D uncertain. CDR3 size: 17 residues. V was clipped by 2 bases and J by 4 bases, with 18 bases between them. Germline assignment: CDR1 MDHEN and CDR2 SYDVKM. This CDR3 reads CASSLGSTTDPGNTIYF. The CDR3, as DNA: TGTGCCAGCAGTTTAGGCTCCACAACAGATCCAGGAAACACCATATATTTT.

This sequence joins TRBV10-2 and TRBJ2-3; 7 nucleotides align to TRBD2. In germline, CDR1 is WSHSY, CDR2 SAAADI. This CDR3 region has 17 residues. V gave up 0 bases and J gave up 3 bases; unmatched junction bases: 9. The CDR3 sequence is CASSESTISGVTDTQYF. The CDR3 bases are TGCGCCAGCAGTGAGTCTACGATCAGCGGGGTGACAGATACGCAGTATTTT.

The gene calls are TRBV4-3 and TRBJ2-1; the D gene is possibly TRBD1 (5 bases). There are 16 residues in the CDR3. Germline lookup yields CDR1 LGHNA and CDR2 YSLEER. Trimming pared 1 base from V and 0 bases from J, leaving 10 bases between. The CDR3 sequence is CASSQGYRGSYNEQFF. The CDR3 region has the DNA TGCGCCAGCAGCCAAGGTTATAGGGGCTCCTACAATGAGCAGTTCTTC.

The chain has TRBV2 and TRBJ2-4, with a tentative D call TRBD1 (5 bases). Per germline, CDR1 SNHLY and CDR2 FYNNEI. The CDR3 has 15 residues. V dropped 6 bases and J dropped 3 bases, with 15 bases sitting between them. CDR3 bases: TGTGCCAGCAGCCGGACAATAGTTGTCAAAAACATTCAGTACTTC. It yields the protein CASSRTIVVKNIQYF.

This chain connects TRBV11-1 to TRBJ1-1; no firm D call. Per the germline V gene, CDR1 is SGHAT and CDR2 is FQDESV (reference sequence). V shed 1 base and J shed 2 bases, with 5 bases lying between them. The CDR3 consists of 13 residues. The CDR3 coding sequence is TGTGCCAGCAGCTTAGGAGCTAACACTGAAGCTTTCTTT. Translating it yields CASSLGANTEAFF.

This clone was observed once. The V gene is TRBV7-9, the J gene TRBJ1-1, with unresolved D. Trimming removed 1 base from V and 5 bases from J, with 5 bases in between. The CDR3 has 12 residues. CDR1 and CDR2 from the germline V gene are SEHNR and FQNEAQ (reference sequence). The CDR3 region has the DNA TGTGCCAGCAGCTTAGAGAGTACTGAAGCTTTCTTT. Encoded protein: CASSLESTEAFF.

The rearrangement joins TRBV6-2 or TRBV6-3 to TRBJ1-2; 10 nucleotides line up with TRBD1. The V gene end was trimmed by 6 bases and the J gene end by 3 bases; junction bases not matched to a gene: 10. The germline CDR1 and CDR2 sequences are MNHEY and SVGEGT. The CDR3 is 16 residues long. CDR3 DNA sequence: TGTGCCAGCAGCCGAACCGGGACAGGGGACTACTATGGCTACACCTTC. It translates to CASSRTGTGDYYGYTF.